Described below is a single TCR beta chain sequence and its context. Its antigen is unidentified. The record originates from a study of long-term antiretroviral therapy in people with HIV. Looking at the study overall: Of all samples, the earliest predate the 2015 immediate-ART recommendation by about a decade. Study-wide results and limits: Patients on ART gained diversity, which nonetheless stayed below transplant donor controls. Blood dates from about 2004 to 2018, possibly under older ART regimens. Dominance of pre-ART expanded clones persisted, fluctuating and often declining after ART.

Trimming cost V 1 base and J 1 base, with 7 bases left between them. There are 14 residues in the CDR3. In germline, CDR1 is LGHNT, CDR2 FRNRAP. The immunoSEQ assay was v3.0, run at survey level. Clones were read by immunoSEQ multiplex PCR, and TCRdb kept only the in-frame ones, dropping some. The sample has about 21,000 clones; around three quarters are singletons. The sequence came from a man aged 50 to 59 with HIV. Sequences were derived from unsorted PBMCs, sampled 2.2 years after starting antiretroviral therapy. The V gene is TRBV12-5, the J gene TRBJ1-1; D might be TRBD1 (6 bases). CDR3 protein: CASGLGGQNTEAFF. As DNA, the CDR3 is TGTGCTAGTGGTTTGGGGGGGCAGAACACTGAAGCTTTCTTT. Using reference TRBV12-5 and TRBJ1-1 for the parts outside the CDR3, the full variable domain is DARVTQTPRHKVTEMGQEVTMRCQPILGHNTVFWYRQTMMQGLELLAYFRNRAPLDDSGMPKDRFSAEMPDATLATLKIQPSEPRDSAVYFCASGLGGQNTEAFFGQGTRLTVV.